This T cell receptor (beta chain) was retrieved from a study of T cell responses to AZD1222 COVID-19 vaccine. Comments on this clone: Its antigen is still unknown.

Regarding the study as a whole: Repertoire collection took place solely once the T cell response had peaked.

The V end was cut by 0 bases, the J end by 1 base, with 16 bases between. Germline values: CDR1 MNHNS, CDR2 SASEGT. The CDR3 sequence is 18 residues long. Method: immunoSEQ multiplex PCR; TCRdb's copy keeps in-frame clones and lacks some. Of about 100,000 clones in the sample, approximately 89% were seen once. The V and J genes are TRBV6-1 and TRBJ1-5; TRBD1 is a possible D gene (6 bases). This sequence was found in an adult who received the AZD1222 COVID-19 vaccine. Sample: peripheral blood, taken 28 days after the second AZD1222 dose. The chain's CDR3 is CASSEALGGRGSNQPQHF. The CDR3 nucleotides read TGTGCCAGCAGTGAAGCGCTCGGGGGGCGCGGAAGCAATCAGCCCCAGCATTTT.